The present T cell receptor beta chain was sequenced within a study of CD8 T cells in ankylosing spondylitis. Study-wide results and caveats: Past studies reported some motif variants in reactive arthritis synovial fluid and blood. Clones linked to disease were reported to show significant enrichment in matched ankylosing spondylitis synovial fluid.

CDR3 size: 16 residues. Germline values: CDR1 SGHDT, CDR2 YYEEEE. The V end lost 2 bases, the J end lost 2 bases, and 15 bases lay between the germline ends. Notes on this clonotype: What it binds is unknown.

Quantitative 5'-RACE was performed with molecular barcodes, and it yielded the TCR beta libraries. Via MiXCR, TCRdb re-called the 5' RACE reads, giving one row per CDR3 protein. The sample holds approximately 350,000 distinct CDR3 sequences, 20% seen once. This TCR derives from a male donor with ankylosing spondylitis or in good health (not recorded which). Sequenced sample: blood, either unsorted or a sorted T cell fraction (not recorded which). This rearrangement joins TRBV5-6 to TRBJ2-3; possible D gene TRBD2, 7 bases. The chain's CDR3 is CASSFGGGGSTDTQYF. As DNA, the CDR3 is TGTGCCAGCAGCTTTGGAGGGGGGGGTTCCACAGATACGCAGTATTTT.